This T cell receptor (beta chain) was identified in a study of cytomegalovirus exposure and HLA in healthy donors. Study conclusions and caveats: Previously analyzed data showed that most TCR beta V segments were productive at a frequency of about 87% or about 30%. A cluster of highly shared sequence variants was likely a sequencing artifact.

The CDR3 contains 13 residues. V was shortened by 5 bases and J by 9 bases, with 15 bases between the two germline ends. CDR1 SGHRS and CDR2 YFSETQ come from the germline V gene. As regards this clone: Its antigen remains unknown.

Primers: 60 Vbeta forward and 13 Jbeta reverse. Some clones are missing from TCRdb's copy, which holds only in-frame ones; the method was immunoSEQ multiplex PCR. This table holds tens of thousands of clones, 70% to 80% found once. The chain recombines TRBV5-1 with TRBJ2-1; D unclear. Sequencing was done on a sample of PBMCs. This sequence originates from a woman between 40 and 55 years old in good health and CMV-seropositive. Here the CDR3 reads CASSSRLAAEQFF. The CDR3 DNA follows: TGCGCCAGCAGTTCCCGGCTGGCGGCTGAGCAGTTCTTC.